The 20 T cell receptor beta chains reported below all come from one sample, sequenced in a study of cytomegalovirus exposure and HLA in healthy donors. PCR was performed using 60 Vbeta and 13 Jbeta primers. Data came from immunoSEQ multiplex PCR; TCRdb stores just in-frame clones and leaves some out. The data contain 150,000 to 200,000 clones, about 76% of them seen just once; the ten biggest clones take up 2.6%. Sequencing input: PBMCs. Every receptor here comes from a woman aged 40 to 49 in good health and CMV-seropositive.

Here the CDR3 DNA reads TGTGCCAGCAGTCAAGGGACAGCGGGAAACACCATATATTTT. Translated, it gives CASSQGTAGNTIYF. The chain couples TRBV25-1 to TRBJ1-3; 7 positions agree with TRBD1. This CDR3 has 14 residues. CDR1 is MGHDK, CDR2 SYGVNS, per germline. The V gene end was trimmed by 5 bases and the J gene end by 4 bases; junction bases not matched to a gene: 5.

The chain is built from TRBV25-1 and TRBJ1-4, with a tentative D call TRBD1 (5 bases). V was cut by 1 base and J by 5 bases, with 8 bases left in between. CDR1 MGHDK and CDR2 SYGVNS come from the germline V gene. The CDR3 is made up of 14 amino acids. The CDR3, as DNA: TGTGCCAGCAGTGAATGGAGGGGAAATGAAAAACTGTTTTTT. Translated, it gives CASSEWRGNEKLFF.

The chain joins TRBV4-3 to TRBJ1-2, with 10 bases fitting TRBD1. The CDR3 is 19 residues long. With V trimmed by 4 bases and J by 0 bases, 14 bases remained unmatched. The germline CDR1 and CDR2 sequences are LGHNA and YSLEER. CDR3: CASSLFNRDRGPANYGYTF. Written as DNA, the CDR3 is TGCGCCAGCAGCCTCTTCAACCGGGACAGGGGCCCTGCTAACTATGGCTACACCTTC.

The count of this clone is one. Sequence at one end of the junction differs from germline and may be a read error. This chain uses TRBV7-9 with TRBJ2-5; D is possibly TRBD2 (5 bases). This CDR3 has 17 residues. CDR1 and CDR2 (germline): SEHNR, FQNEAQ (reference sequence). The CDR3 here is CASSLGVQFIHGETRYF. As DNA, the CDR3 is TGTGCCAGCAGCTTAGGGGTACAGTTTATCCACGGGGAGACCCGGTACTTC.

The chain joins TRBV9 to TRBJ1-3; unclear D gene. V was clipped by 0 bases and J by 7 bases, with 8 bases between them. The CDR3 spans 13 residues. CDR1 is SGDLS, CDR2 YYNGEE, per germline. As DNA, the CDR3 is TGTGCCAGCAGCGTAGGGTCGAGGAACACCATATATTTT. This encodes CASSVGSRNTIYF. Variable domain in full (rest from reference TRBV9 and TRBJ1-3): DSGVTQTPKHLITATGQRVTLRCSPRSGDLSVYWYQQSLDQGLQFLIQYYNGEERAKGNILERFSAQQFPDLHSELNLSSLELGDSALYFCASSVGSRNTIYFGEGSWLTVV.

This clone is labeled as medium-sized. The V gene is TRBV10-2, the J gene TRBJ1-2; TRBD1 matches at 10 bases. Unmatched junction bases numbered 6, after V lost 0 bases and J lost 8 bases. The CDR3 contains 15 residues. CDR1 and CDR2 (germline): WSHSY, SAAADI. The CDR3 DNA reads TGCGCCAGCAGTGAGTCGGGACAGGGGATGGGAGGCTACACCTTC. It codes for CASSESGQGMGGYTF.

This chain connects TRBV7-6 to TRBJ1-1; 9 bases map to TRBD1. The junction had 4 bases not matched to a gene; V was cut back by 3 bases and J by 8 bases. The length of the CDR3 is 13 residues. The germline gives CDR1 SGHVS, CDR2 FNYEAQ. The CDR3 loop reads CASSLGQGAEAFF. As DNA, the CDR3 is TGTGCCAGCAGCTTGGGACAGGGCGCGGAAGCTTTCTTT.

The chain recombines TRBV19 with TRBJ1-1, with D possibly being TRBD1 (5 bases). CDR1 and CDR2 (germline): LNHDA, SQIVND (reference sequence). V lost 5 bases and J lost 5, with 12 bases in between. CDR3 length equals 13 residues. The CDR3 region is CASSPDRATEAFF. The CDR3 region has the DNA TGTGCCAGTAGTCCAGACAGAGCAACTGAAGCTTTCTTT.

This clone was recorded only once. The chain carries TRBV19 and TRBJ2-1; TRBD2 agrees at 7 bases. The CDR3 spans 15 residues. The V gene's germline CDR1 is LNHDA and CDR2 SQIVND (reference sequence). J lost 5 bases, V lost 5 bases, and 9 bases had no gene match. CDR3 DNA sequence: TGTGCCAGTAGTGCCATCGGGACTACAGACAATGAGCAGTTCTTC. Translating gives CASSAIGTTDNEQFF.

The CDR3 spells CASSFRSSGGTDTQYF. The CDR3 coding sequence is TGCGCCAGCAGCTTTCGTTCTAGCGGGGGCACAGATACGCAGTATTTT. This rearrangement joins TRBV5-1 to TRBJ2-3; 9 positions agree with TRBD2. CDR1 is SGHRS, CDR2 YFSETQ, per germline. The CDR3 is 16 amino acids. V shed 2 bases and J 1 base; nucleotides not matched to a gene: 5.

The rearrangement links TRBV13 to TRBJ2-7; 7 bases are shared with TRBD2. With 0 bases clipped from V and 2 bases from J, the junction kept 7 bases outside the gene matches. The CDR3 spans 16 residues. CDR1 PRHDT and CDR2 FYEKMQ come from the germline V gene (reference sequence). Written as DNA, the CDR3 is TGTGCCAGCAGCTTAGGCAGGGCGGGAGATACCTACGAGCAGTACTTC. Its translation: CASSLGRAGDTYEQYF. Combining the CDR3 with reference TRBV13 and TRBJ2-7 gives the whole variable domain AAGVIQSPRHLIKEKRETATLKCYPIPRHDTVYWYQQGPGQDPQFLISFYEKMQSDKGSIPDRFSAQQFSDYHSELNMSSLELGDSALYFCASSLGRAGDTYEQYFGPGTRLTVT.

The V gene is TRBV6-5, the J gene TRBJ1-1; D perhaps matches TRBD1 (5 bases). The CDR3 totals 13 residues. The germline V gene encodes CDR1 MNHEY and CDR2 SVGAGI. The V end lost 10 bases, the J end lost 5 bases, and 17 bases lay between the germline ends. CDR3 bases: TGTGCCATCGCGTCCACCAGGGTGACTGAAGCTTTCTTT. Encoded protein: CAIASTRVTEAFF.

The chain recombines TRBV11-2 with TRBJ2-7, with 8 positions matching TRBD1. The CDR3 runs 15 residues. The V segment lost 1 base and the J segment 3 bases; nucleotides outside the gene matches: 5. The germline V gene has CDR1 SGHAT and CDR2 FQNNGV. The CDR3 nucleotides read TGTGCCAGCAGCTTAGGTGGGGGACAGGTCTACGAGCAGTACTTC. This codes for CASSLGGGQVYEQYF.

In this sample, this clone turned up once. The chain links TRBV6-5 to TRBJ1-4; 7 bases align to TRBD1. CDR3 length: 14 amino acids. J was trimmed by 7 bases and V by 5 bases; bases with no gene match: 7. Germline CDR1 reads MNHEY; CDR2 reads SVGAGI. The CDR3 is CASSQTGFAEKLFF. The CDR3 DNA is TGTGCCAGCAGTCAGACAGGGTTTGCTGAAAAACTGTTTTTT.

The chain couples TRBV5-1 to TRBJ2-5; 11 bases are a match to TRBD2. Per germline, CDR1 SGHRS and CDR2 YFSETQ. The V gene end was trimmed by 1 base and the J gene end by 1 base; junction bases not matched to a gene: 3. The CDR3 runs to 16 residues. CDR3 residues: CASSLILAGAQETQYF. The CDR3 bases are TGCGCCAGCAGCTTGATACTAGCGGGGGCCCAAGAGACCCAGTACTTC.

The gene calls are TRBV30 and TRBJ1-6; a weak D match, TRBD1 (5 bases). V lost 8 bases, J lost 9 bases, and 17 bases lay in between. This CDR3 region has 13 residues. CDR1 and CDR2 from the germline V gene are GTSNPN and SVGIG (reference sequence). The CDR3 is CALSQGRRSPLHF. The CDR3 bases are TGTGCCCTATCTCAGGGTCGGCGTTCACCCCTCCACTTT.

The J gene is TRBJ1-1, the V gene TRBV30, with D perhaps matching TRBD1 (5 bases). The CDR3 is made up of 14 amino acids. V lost 2 bases to trimming and J lost 1 base, with 11 bases between them. Germline values: CDR1 GTSNPN, CDR2 SVGIG (reference sequence). Here the CDR3 reads CAWSPGVANTEAFF. The CDR3 nucleotides read TGTGCCTGGAGTCCGGGGGTTGCGAACACTGAAGCTTTCTTT.

This clone has a single count. The chain couples TRBV29-1 to TRBJ2-7, with TRBD2 matching 7 bases. The CDR3 has 11 amino acids. CDR1 and CDR2 from the germline V gene are SQVTM and ANQGSEA. Unmatched junction bases numbered 2, after V lost 6 bases and J lost 3 bases. The CDR3 coding sequence is TGCAGCGTGGGGGGGATCTACGAGCAGTACTTC. Amino acid sequence: CSVGGIYEQYF.

The chain has TRBV11-2 and TRBJ1-2, with 7 bases fitting TRBD1. Unmatched junction bases numbered 6, after V lost 2 bases and J lost 3 bases. The CDR3 is 15 amino acids. Germline CDR1 SGHAT, CDR2 FQNNGV. This CDR3 is CASSLIGGADYGYTF. CDR3 nucleotide sequence: TGTGCCAGCAGCTTAATAGGGGGCGCCGACTATGGCTACACCTTC. The whole variable domain, filled in from reference TRBV11-2 and TRBJ1-2, reads EAGVAQSPRYKIIEKRQSVAFWCNPISGHATLYWYQQILGQGPKLLIQFQNNGVVDDSQLPKDRFSAERLKGVDSTLKIQPAKLEDSAVYLCASSLIGGADYGYTFGSGTRLTVV.

The V call is TRBV11-2, the J call TRBJ1-4; D is undetermined. The CDR3 sequence is 15 residues long. Germline loops: CDR1 SGHAT, CDR2 FQNNGV. Trimming pared 1 base from V and 6 bases from J, leaving 12 bases between. This CDR3 reads CASSLAPQADEKLFF. The CDR3 DNA is TGTGCCAGCAGCTTAGCCCCGCAAGCCGATGAAAAACTGTTTTTT.